Here is one T cell receptor (beta chain) with its context. As the library was built, unique molecular identifiers were attached to individual cDNA molecules. TCRdb reprocessed the RACE reads via MiXCR and lists one record per CDR3 protein. Altogether about 170,000 distinct CDR3 sequences are present, roughly 26% being singletons, with the ten largest covering roughly 2.2%. The time point: patch test 3, about 24 weeks after DPC sensitization. Stated treatment: therapeutic diphenylcyclopropenone sensitization with weekly scalp DPC. This sample is drawn from a study of human T cells and chemical hapten exposure. The sequence derives from a woman between 18 and 29 years old with alopecia areata. Some clones in this sample may be carry-over from other donors' samples. Sample: whole blood, taken in connection with sensitization to the hapten diphenylcyclopropenone (DPC).

CDR3 nucleotide sequence: TGTGCCAGCACTACGGGACCTCTAATTTGGTCCACTGAAGCTTTCTTT. Translation gives CASTTGPLIWSTEAFF. The chain links TRBV6-1 to TRBJ1-1; maybe TRBD1 (5 bases). The germline CDR1 and CDR2 sequences are MNHNS and SASEGT. V was shortened by 7 bases and J by 4 bases, with 22 bases between the two germline ends. The length of the CDR3 is 16 residues.